Below are 5 T cell receptor beta chains sequenced from a single sample in a study of shared clonotypes between healthy human individuals. Sequencing used immunoSEQ multiplex PCR; TCRdb keeps in-frame clones, though not all of them. The sample lists around 2.3 million clones; approximately 96% were seen once. Sequencing was performed on naive CD4+ T cells sorted from blood. Subset specified: CD45RA+ positively selected. These receptors all stem from a man younger than 35 in good health.

Concerning this clone itself: The same CDR3 is also encoded by other DNA sequences in this sample. This chain's CDR3 is CAWSRQSNQPQHF. Here the CDR3 DNA reads TGTGCCTGGAGTCGTCAGAGCAATCAGCCCCAGCATTTT. This rearrangement joins TRBV30 to TRBJ1-5; no firm D call. The CDR3 contains 13 residues. Trimming took off 2 bases at V and 1 base at J, with 6 bases between the two ends. The germline V gene has CDR1 GTSNPN and CDR2 SVGIG (reference sequence). Full variable domain (rest looked up from reference TRBV30 and TRBJ1-5): SQTIHQWPATLVQPVGSPLSLECTVEGTSNPNLYWYRQAAGRGLQLLFYSVGIGQISSEVPQNLSASRPQDRQFILSSKKLLLSDSGFYLCAWSRQSNQPQHFGDGTRLSIL.

This clone was observed a single time. CDR3 nucleotides: TGCGCCAGCAGCCAAGGGCCGACTAGCGGGAGGGCCCGGGGAGAGACCCAGTACTTC. Its translation: CASSQGPTSGRARGETQYF. The chain has TRBV4-1 and TRBJ2-5; 14 bases are shared with TRBD2. V was clipped by 1 base and J by 4 bases; unmatched bases: 11. CDR1 is MGHRA and CDR2 is YSYEKL in the germline V gene. The CDR3 length is 19 residues.

The J gene is TRBJ2-7, the V gene TRBV5-4; D is undetermined. Germline CDR1 and CDR2: SGHNT and YYREEE (reference sequence). V was cut by 1 base and J by 3 bases, with 5 bases left in between. The CDR3 covers 12 residues. The CDR3, as DNA: TGTGCCAGCAGCTTGAAGAACTACGAGCAGTACTTC. Residues: CASSLKNYEQYF.

J is TRBJ2-6 and V is TRBV2; 7 positions agree with TRBD2. Losses at the gene ends were 2 bases for V and 0 bases for J; bases not matched to a gene: 1. Germline V gene lookup returns CDR1 SNHLY and CDR2 FYNNEI. This CDR3 has 16 amino acids. CDR3 loop: CASSESGISGANVLTF. In DNA form, the CDR3 reads TGTGCCAGCAGTGAAAGCGGGATCTCTGGGGCCAACGTCCTGACTTTC.

The CDR3 protein is CASGRQAVRYNEQFF. In DNA form, the CDR3 reads TGTGCTAGTGGGCGACAGGCTGTCCGATACAATGAGCAGTTCTTC. The chain links TRBV12-5 to TRBJ2-1, with D maybe TRBD1 (6 bases). Trimming cost V 6 bases and J 4 bases, with 16 bases left between them. The CDR3 runs to 15 residues. The germline V gene encodes CDR1 LGHNT and CDR2 FRNRAP.